This T cell receptor (beta chain) was captured in a study of T cell responses to AZD1222 COVID-19 vaccine. On this clone itself: Its target is not known.

Study findings and constraints: Clonal diversity was possibly underestimated, and the donors were mostly white British, with more females. Sampling captured repertoires only after the peak T cell response. Seropositive AZD1222 recipients at baseline numbered only 5 to 7.

Sequencing used immunoSEQ multiplex PCR; TCRdb keeps in-frame clones, though not all of them. The sample lists 150,000 to 200,000 clones, 90% to 95% occurring once. CDR3 length: 12 residues. The germline V gene encodes CDR1 SGHAT and CDR2 FQNNGV. V lost 2 bases, J lost 6 bases, and 7 bases lay in between. The TCR comes from an adult who received the AZD1222 COVID-19 vaccine. The starting material was peripheral blood, obtained 28 days after the second AZD1222 dose. The chain has TRBV11-2 and TRBJ1-1, with D hard to call. DNA of the CDR3: TGTGCCAGCAGCTTACTATGGGCTGAAGCTTTCTTT. Protein sequence: CASSLLWAEAFF. The whole variable domain, filled in from reference TRBV11-2 and TRBJ1-1, reads EAGVAQSPRYKIIEKRQSVAFWCNPISGHATLYWYQQILGQGPKLLIQFQNNGVVDDSQLPKDRFSAERLKGVDSTLKIQPAKLEDSAVYLCASSLLWAEAFFGQGTRLTVV.